Reported below is one T cell receptor (beta chain). What it recognizes is unknown. The sample is drawn from a study of cytomegalovirus exposure and HLA in healthy donors. Study-level results: When analyzed later, the rates of TCR association showed variation by HLA locus, with DRB1 the most and HLA-C the fewest. About 87% or about 30% of the time was how often most TCR beta V segments were productive, according to an earlier analysis. For cytomegalovirus status, the classifier reportedly gave diagnoses with high specificity and sensitivity.

Looked up from germline, CDR1 is MDHEN and CDR2 is SYDVKM. After removal of 6 bases from V and 5 bases from J, the junction contained 3 bases not matched to a gene. CDR3 length: 12 amino acids. PCR involved 60 Vbeta and 13 Jbeta primers. Profiled with immunoSEQ multiplex PCR; TCRdb holds only in-frame clones, not every one. The data hold around 80,000 clones, with 75% to 80% observed a single time. This chain uses TRBV28 with TRBJ1-1; 7 nucleotides match TRBD1. Sequenced sample: PBMCs. The sequence derives from a female donor in good health and CMV-seronegative. CDR3 sequence reads: CASRPTGTEAFF. CDR3 DNA: TGTGCCAGCAGACCGACAGGGACTGAAGCTTTCTTT.